This T cell receptor beta chain derives from a study of cytomegalovirus exposure and HLA in healthy donors. The CDR3 totals 16 residues. Germline CDR1 reads SGHTA; CDR2 reads FQGTGA. Deletions cut 6 bases from V and 5 bases from J, with 22 bases between. PCR was performed using 60 Vbeta and 13 Jbeta primers. TCRdb's table, derived via immunoSEQ multiplex PCR, lists solely in-frame clones and lacks some. The repertoire holds under 200,000 clones, with around four fifths as singletons. For this clone: Its specificity is unknown.

General study results and limits: As was reported, the HLA-A and HLA-B alleles of most subjects were accurately predicted from TCR beta sequences. Later analysis demonstrated an association between a missense DCLRE1C variant and TCR beta V- and J-gene trimming. Some V segments could not be told apart, so they were left out, TRBV6-2 and TRBV6-3 among them. In vitro confirmation showed a few CMV-associated chains to be CMV antigen specific.

This chain links TRBV7-3 with TRBJ1-1; tentatively, D is TRBD1 (6 bases). Sequenced: PBMCs. The clonotype comes from a female donor in good health and CMV-seronegative. The DNA for the CDR3 is TGTGCCAGCAGACCGAGCCCAGGGGTGCGAAATACTGAAGCTTTCTTT. This encodes CASRPSPGVRNTEAFF.